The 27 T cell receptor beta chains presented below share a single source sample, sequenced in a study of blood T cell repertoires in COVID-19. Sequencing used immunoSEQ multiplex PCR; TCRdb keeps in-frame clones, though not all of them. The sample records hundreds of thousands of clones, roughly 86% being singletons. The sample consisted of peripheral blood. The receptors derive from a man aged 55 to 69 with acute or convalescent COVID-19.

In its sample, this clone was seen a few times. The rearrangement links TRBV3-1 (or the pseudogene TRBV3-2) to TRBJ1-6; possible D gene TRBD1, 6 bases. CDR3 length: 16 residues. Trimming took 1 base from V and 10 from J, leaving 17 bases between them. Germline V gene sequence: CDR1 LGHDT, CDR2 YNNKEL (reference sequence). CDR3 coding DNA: TGTGCCAGCAGCCAAGGGTCAGCCGCCACAGGGTCACCCCTCCACTTT. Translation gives CASSQGSAATGSPLHF.

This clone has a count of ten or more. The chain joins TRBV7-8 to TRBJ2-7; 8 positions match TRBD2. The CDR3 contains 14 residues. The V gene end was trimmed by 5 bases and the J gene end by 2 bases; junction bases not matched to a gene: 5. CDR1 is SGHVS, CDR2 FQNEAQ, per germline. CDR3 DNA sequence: TGTGCCAGCAGCCGGGGACTAGGTGCCTACGAGCAGTACTTC. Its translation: CASSRGLGAYEQYF.

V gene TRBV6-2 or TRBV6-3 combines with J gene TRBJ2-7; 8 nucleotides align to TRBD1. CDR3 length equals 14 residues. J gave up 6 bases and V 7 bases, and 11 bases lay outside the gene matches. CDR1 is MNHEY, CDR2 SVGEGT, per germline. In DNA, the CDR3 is TGTGCCAGCATCCCCGGACAGGGATCAAGCGAGCAGTACTTC. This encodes CASIPGQGSSEQYF.

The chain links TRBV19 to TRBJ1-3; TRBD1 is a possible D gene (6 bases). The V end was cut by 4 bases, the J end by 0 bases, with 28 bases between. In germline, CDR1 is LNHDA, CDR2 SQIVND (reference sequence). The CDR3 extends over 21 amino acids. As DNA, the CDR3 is TGTGCCAGTAGTACCCTGAGGGGTGAGACAGGCGGACCGCGCTCTGGAAACACCATATATTTT. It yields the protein CASSTLRGETGGPRSGNTIYF.

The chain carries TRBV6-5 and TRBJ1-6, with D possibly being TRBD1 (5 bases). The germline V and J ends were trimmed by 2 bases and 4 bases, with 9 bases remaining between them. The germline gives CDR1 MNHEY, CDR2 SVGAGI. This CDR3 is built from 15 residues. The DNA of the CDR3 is TGTGCCAGCAGTTACGACAGTAAATATAATTCACCCCTCCACTTT. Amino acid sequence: CASSYDSKYNSPLHF.

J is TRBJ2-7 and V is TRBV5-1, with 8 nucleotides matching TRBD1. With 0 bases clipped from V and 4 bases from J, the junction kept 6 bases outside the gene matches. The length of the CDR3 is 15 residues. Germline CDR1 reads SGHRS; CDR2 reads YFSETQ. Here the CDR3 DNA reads TGCGCCAGCAGCTTGGTGGCAGGGGGCGCGTACGAGCAGTACTTC. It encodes CASSLVAGGAYEQYF.

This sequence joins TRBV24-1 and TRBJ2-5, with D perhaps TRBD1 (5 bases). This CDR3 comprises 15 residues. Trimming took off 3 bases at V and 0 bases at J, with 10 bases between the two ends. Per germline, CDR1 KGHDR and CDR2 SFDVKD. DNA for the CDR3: TGTGCCACCAGTGATGCAAAGGGGTACCAAGAGACCCAGTACTTC. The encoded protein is CATSDAKGYQETQYF.

The chain's CDR3 is CASSLRQGALVLRTDTQYF. The DNA for the CDR3 is TGTGCCAGCAGCTTACGACAGGGGGCTCTCGTCCTTCGCACAGATACGCAGTATTTT. The chain combines TRBV7-9 with TRBJ2-3; the match to TRBD1 covers 10 bases. With 2 bases clipped from V and 1 base from J, the junction kept 12 bases outside the gene matches. Germline loops: CDR1 SEHNR, CDR2 FQNEAQ (reference sequence). This CDR3 is built from 19 residues.

CDR3 bases: TGTGCCAGCAGCTTAAGGAGGGGGCCAACTAATGAAAAACTGTTTTTT. Its protein product is CASSLRRGPTNEKLFF. V is TRBV7-2 and J is TRBJ1-4; 7 bases map to TRBD1. Germline trimming cut 2 bases from V and 0 bases from J; bases unmatched to any gene: 3. The CDR3 is 16 amino acids. Germline V gene sequence: CDR1 SGHTA, CDR2 FQGNSA. The variable domain in full, with the rest retrieved from reference TRBV7-2 and TRBJ1-4, is GAGVSQSPSNKVTEKGKDVELRCDPISGHTALYWYRQSLGQGLEFLIYFQGNSAPDKSGLPSDRFSAERTGGSVSTLTIQRTQQEDSAVYLCASSLRRGPTNEKLFFGSGTQLSVL.

The CDR3 sequence: CASSPPGGTDTQYF. In DNA, the CDR3 is TGTGCCAGCTCACCACCGGGAGGAACAGATACGCAGTATTTT. The rearrangement uses TRBV18 and TRBJ2-3; TRBD2 is a possible D gene (6 bases). The CDR3 runs 14 residues. CDR1 is KGHSH, CDR2 LQKENI, per germline. V shed 0 bases and J shed 3 bases, with 7 bases lying between them.

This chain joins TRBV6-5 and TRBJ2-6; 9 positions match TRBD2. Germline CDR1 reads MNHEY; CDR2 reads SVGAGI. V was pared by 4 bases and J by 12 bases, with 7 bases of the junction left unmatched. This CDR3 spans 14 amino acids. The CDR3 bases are TGTGCCAGCAGTTTGGCGGGGGGGTCCCGCGTCCTGACTTTC. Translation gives CASSLAGGSRVLTF.

CDR3 coding DNA: TGTGCCAGCAGTGCCCTCGGCTCCTACAATGAGCAGTTCTTC. This translates into CASSALGSYNEQFF. V gene TRBV28 combines with J gene TRBJ2-1; D is uncertain. The germline CDR1 and CDR2 sequences are MDHEN and SYDVKM. The CDR3 covers 14 residues. V dropped 5 bases and J dropped 0 bases, with 8 bases sitting between them.

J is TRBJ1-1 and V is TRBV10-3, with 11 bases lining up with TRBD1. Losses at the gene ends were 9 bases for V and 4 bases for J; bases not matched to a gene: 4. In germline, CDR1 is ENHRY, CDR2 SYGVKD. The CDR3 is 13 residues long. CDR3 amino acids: CAIKGQGVTEAFF. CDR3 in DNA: TGTGCCATTAAGGGACAGGGGGTCACTGAAGCTTTCTTT.

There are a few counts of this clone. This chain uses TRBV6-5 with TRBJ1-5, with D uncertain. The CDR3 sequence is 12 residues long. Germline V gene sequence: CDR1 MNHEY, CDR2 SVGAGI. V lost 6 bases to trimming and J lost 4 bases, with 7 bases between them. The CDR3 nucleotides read TGTGCCAGCAGACAACAGAATCAGCCCCAGCATTTT. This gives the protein CASRQQNQPQHF.

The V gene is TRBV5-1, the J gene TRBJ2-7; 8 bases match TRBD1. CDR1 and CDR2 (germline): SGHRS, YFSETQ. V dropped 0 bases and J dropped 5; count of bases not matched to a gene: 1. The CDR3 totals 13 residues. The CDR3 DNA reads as TGCGCCAGCAGCTTGGGACAGGGGAACGAGCAGTACTTC. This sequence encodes CASSLGQGNEQYF.

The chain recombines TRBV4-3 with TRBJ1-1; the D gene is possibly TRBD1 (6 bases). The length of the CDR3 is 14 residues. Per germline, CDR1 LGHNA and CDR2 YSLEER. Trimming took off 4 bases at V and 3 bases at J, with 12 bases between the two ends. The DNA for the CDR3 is TGCGCCAGCAGCCGAAAGGCAGGGGACACTGAAGCTTTCTTT. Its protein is CASSRKAGDTEAFF.

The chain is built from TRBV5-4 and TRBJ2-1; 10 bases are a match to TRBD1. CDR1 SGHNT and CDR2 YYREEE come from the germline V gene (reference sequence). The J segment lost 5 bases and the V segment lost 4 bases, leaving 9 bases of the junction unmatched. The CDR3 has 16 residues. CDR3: CASSLSPGTGDNEQFF. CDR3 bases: TGTGCCAGCAGCCTCAGTCCGGGGACAGGGGACAATGAGCAGTTCTTC. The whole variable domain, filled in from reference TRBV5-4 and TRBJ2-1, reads ETGVTQSPTHLIKTRGQQVTLRCSSQSGHNTVSWYQQALGQGPQFIFQYYREEENGRGNFPPRFSGLQFPNYSSELNVNALELDDSALYLCASSLSPGTGDNEQFFGPGTRLTVL.

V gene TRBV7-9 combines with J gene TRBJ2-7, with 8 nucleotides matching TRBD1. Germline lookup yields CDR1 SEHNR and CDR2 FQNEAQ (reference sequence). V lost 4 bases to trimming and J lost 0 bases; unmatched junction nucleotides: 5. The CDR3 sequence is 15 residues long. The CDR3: CASSSPGTGSYEQYF. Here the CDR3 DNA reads TGTGCCAGCAGCTCCCCCGGGACAGGCTCCTACGAGCAGTACTTC.

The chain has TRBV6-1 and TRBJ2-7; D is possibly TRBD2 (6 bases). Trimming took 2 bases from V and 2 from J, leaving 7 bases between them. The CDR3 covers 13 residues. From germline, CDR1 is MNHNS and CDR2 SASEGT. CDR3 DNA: TGTGCCAGCAGTGAATGGGGGGCCTACGAGCAGTACTTC. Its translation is CASSEWGAYEQYF.

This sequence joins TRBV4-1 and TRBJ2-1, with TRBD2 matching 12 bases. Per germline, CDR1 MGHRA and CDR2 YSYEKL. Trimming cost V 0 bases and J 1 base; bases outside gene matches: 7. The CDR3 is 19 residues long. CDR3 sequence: CASSQDLSSGGASYNEQFF. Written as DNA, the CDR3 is TGCGCCAGCAGCCAAGATCTTTCTAGCGGGGGGGCATCCTACAATGAGCAGTTCTTC.

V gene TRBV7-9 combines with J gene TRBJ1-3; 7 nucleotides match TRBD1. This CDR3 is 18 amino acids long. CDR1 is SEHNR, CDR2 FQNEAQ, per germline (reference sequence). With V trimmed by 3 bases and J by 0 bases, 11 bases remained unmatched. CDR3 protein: CASSLYRTGSRSGNTIYF. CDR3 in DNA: TGTGCCAGCAGCTTGTATAGGACAGGTTCGCGCTCTGGAAACACCATATATTTT.

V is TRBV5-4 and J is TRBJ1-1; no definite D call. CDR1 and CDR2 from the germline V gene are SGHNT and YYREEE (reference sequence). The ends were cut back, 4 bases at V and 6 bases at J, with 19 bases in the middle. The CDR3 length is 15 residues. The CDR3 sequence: CASSRPGAHPPEAFF. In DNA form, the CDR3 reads TGTGCCAGCAGCCGTCCCGGAGCCCACCCGCCTGAAGCTTTCTTT.

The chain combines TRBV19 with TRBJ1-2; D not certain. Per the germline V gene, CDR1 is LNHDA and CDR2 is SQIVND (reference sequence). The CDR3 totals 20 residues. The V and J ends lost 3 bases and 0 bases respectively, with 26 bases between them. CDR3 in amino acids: CASSIIGVWASGNSNYGYTF. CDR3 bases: TGTGCCAGTAGTATTATCGGTGTTTGGGCATCCGGGAATTCTAACTATGGCTACACCTTC.

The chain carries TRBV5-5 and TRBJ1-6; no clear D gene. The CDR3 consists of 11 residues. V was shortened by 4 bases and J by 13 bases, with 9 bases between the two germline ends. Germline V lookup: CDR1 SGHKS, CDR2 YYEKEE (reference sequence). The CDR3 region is CASSLGGPLHF. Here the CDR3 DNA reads TGTGCCAGCAGCCTAGGTGGTCCCCTCCACTTT.

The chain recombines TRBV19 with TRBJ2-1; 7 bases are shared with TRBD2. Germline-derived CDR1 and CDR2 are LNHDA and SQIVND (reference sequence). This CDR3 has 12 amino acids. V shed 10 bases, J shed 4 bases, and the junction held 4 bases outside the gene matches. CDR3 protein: CATKGLYNEQFF. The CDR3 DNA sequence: TGTGCCACCAAGGGACTATACAATGAGCAGTTCTTC.

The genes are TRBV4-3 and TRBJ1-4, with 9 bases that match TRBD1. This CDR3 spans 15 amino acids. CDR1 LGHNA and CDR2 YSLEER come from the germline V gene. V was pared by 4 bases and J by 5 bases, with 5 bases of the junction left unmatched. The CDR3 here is CASSPTGTGNEKLFF. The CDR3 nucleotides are TGCGCCAGCAGCCCCACCGGGACAGGGAATGAAAAACTGTTTTTT.

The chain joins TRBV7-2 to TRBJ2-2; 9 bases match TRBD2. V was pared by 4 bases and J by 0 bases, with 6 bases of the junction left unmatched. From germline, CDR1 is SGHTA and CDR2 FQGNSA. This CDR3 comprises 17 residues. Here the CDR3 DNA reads TGTGCCAGCAGCTCCTATGGACTAGCGTCGAACACCGGGGAGCTGTTTTTT. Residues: CASSSYGLASNTGELFF.